This TCR beta chain is drawn from a study of blood T cell repertoires in COVID-19. Overall study context: There were acute and convalescent COVID-19 samples, and they came from the United States, Italy and Spain. Sample material is recorded as cDNA or gDNA derived from T cells, B-cell-depleted T cells, or PBMCs.

Seattle patients were enrolled during active infection and followed longitudinally. This CDR3 has 16 residues. Germline CDR1 LNHDA, CDR2 SQIVND (reference sequence). Germline trimming cut 4 bases from V and 2 bases from J; bases unmatched to any gene: 11. Per the authors' pipeline: For nucleated cells, counts were estimated from reference gene primer amplification. The repertoire was sequenced with immunoSEQ multiplex PCR; TCRdb's copy has only in-frame clones and lacks some. V, J and clone size are those of that table, while D and trimming were read from the DNA. Here the sample spans 150,000 to 180,000 clones, 83% being singletons.

The chain employs TRBV19 and TRBJ2-7, with 7 bases aligning to TRBD2. This receptor was identified in a woman aged 60 to 75 with COVID-19, enrolled during active disease. The sequencing input was peripheral blood. The CDR3 nucleotides are TGTGCCAGTAGTAGTCTTCCCCAGCGGGGAGCCTACGAGCAGTACTTC. Its translation: CASSSLPQRGAYEQYF.